These 30 T cell receptor beta chains were sequenced from one sample in a study of early T cells in non-severe SARS-CoV-2 infection. MiXCR, run by TCRdb on the 5' RACE reads, gives a single entry per CDR3 protein. Of about 72,000 distinct CDR3 sequences in the sample, around 9.1% were seen once. The material was whole blood, obtained at baseline. These receptors were taken from an adult who was a healthcare worker with PCR-confirmed SARS-CoV-2 infection or an uninfected control (not recorded which).

The V gene is TRBV20-1, the J gene TRBJ2-5, with TRBD2 identical over 13 bases. This CDR3 is built from 13 residues. CDR1 and CDR2 from the germline V gene are DFQATT and SNEGSKA (reference sequence). The V and J ends lost 5 bases and 4 bases, in that order; junction bases with no gene match: 1. CDR3 nucleotide sequence: TGCAGTGCTTGGACTAGCGGGGGAGAGACCCAGTACTTC. It yields the protein CSAWTSGGETQYF.

V usage is TRBV6-2 or TRBV6-3 and J usage is TRBJ2-2; TRBD2 is a possible D gene (6 bases). This CDR3 is built from 17 residues. Germline-derived CDR1 and CDR2 are MNHEY and SVGEGT. V was trimmed by 3 bases and J by 0 bases, leaving 14 bases between them. CDR3 in amino acids: CASSYRGATPNTGELFF. CDR3 nucleotides: TGTGCCAGCAGTTATCGCGGGGCTACTCCGAACACCGGGGAGCTGTTTTTT.

This clonotype was observed many times. The V gene is TRBV29-1, the J gene TRBJ1-1, with D unresolved. V lost 7 bases to trimming and J lost 0 bases, with 3 bases between them. CDR1 is SQVTM and CDR2 is ANQGSEA in the germline V gene. The CDR3 spans 10 residues. The CDR3 here is CSGVNTEAFF. The CDR3 DNA is TGCAGCGGGGTGAACACTGAAGCTTTCTTT.

This clonotype was seen many times. V is TRBV6-6 and J is TRBJ1-5; 9 bases align to TRBD1. Looked up from germline, CDR1 is MNHNY and CDR2 is SVGAGI (reference sequence). After removal of 1 base from V and 4 bases from J, the junction contained 2 bases not matched to a gene. The CDR3 length is 15 residues. Here the CDR3 DNA reads TGTGCCAGCAGTTACTATGGGACAGGGAATCAGCCCCAGCATTTT. Encoded protein: CASSYYGTGNQPQHF.

This clonotype was observed a few times. A much larger clone lies a single base off, so this may be a read error. The genes are TRBV6-1 and TRBJ2-3; D call uncertain. Germline V gene data show CDR1 as MNHNS and CDR2 as SASEGT. Trimming took off 1 base at V and 2 bases at J, with 4 bases between the two ends. The CDR3 is 13 amino acids. The CDR3 DNA sequence: TGTGCCAGCAGTGAAGATATCACAGATACGCAGTATTTT. Its protein is CASSEDITDTQYF.

The V gene is TRBV29-1, the J gene TRBJ1-2; D is ambiguous. The V end was cut by 3 bases, the J end by 3 bases, with 2 bases between. CDR3 length: 10 amino acids. The germline CDR1 and CDR2 sequences are SQVTM and ANQGSEA. The CDR3 nucleotides read TGCAGCGTTGACTACTATGGCTACACCTTC. Translated, it gives CSVDYYGYTF.

This clonotype was seen a few times. The chain employs TRBV7-9 and TRBJ1-5; 11 nucleotides line up with TRBD1. V dropped 5 bases and J dropped 5; count of bases not matched to a gene: 8. CDR1 is SEHNR, CDR2 FQNEAQ, per germline (reference sequence). CDR3 size: 16 residues. CDR3 region: CASSIAGTGGDQPQHF. CDR3 nucleotide sequence: TGTGCCAGCAGCATCGCCGGGACAGGGGGAGATCAGCCCCAGCATTTT.

This clonotype was counted a few times. This chain uses TRBV19 with TRBJ1-5; TRBD1 matches at 9 bases. J gave up 0 bases and V 5 bases, and 5 bases lay outside the gene matches. Germline V gene lookup returns CDR1 LNHDA and CDR2 SQIVND (reference sequence). The CDR3 sequence is 16 residues long. The CDR3 nucleotides read TGTGCCAGTAGTGGGGGACAGGGATATAGCAATCAGCCCCAGCATTTT. Protein: CASSGGQGYSNQPQHF.

This clonotype was seen only a few times. The chain has TRBV27 and TRBJ2-7; D remains ambiguous. The germline V gene has CDR1 MNHEY and CDR2 SMNVEV (reference sequence). Trimming took 6 bases from V and 3 from J, leaving 18 bases between them. The CDR3 runs 15 residues. CDR3 nucleotides: TGTGCCAGCAGCTTGGATGGTCCCCCTGTCTACGAGCAGTACTTC. This sequence encodes CASSLDGPPVYEQYF.

V gene TRBV4-1 combines with J gene TRBJ1-6; D is perhaps TRBD1 (6 bases). Germline V gene data show CDR1 as MGHRA and CDR2 as YSYEKL. The V and J ends lost 4 bases and 8 bases respectively, with 15 bases between them. This CDR3 comprises 15 residues. The CDR3 DNA follows: TGCGCCAGCAGCCTCCTACAGGGAGGGGATTCACCCCTCCACTTT. This translates into CASSLLQGGDSPLHF.

This clonotype was observed a few times. Mismatch with germline at one junction end may stem from a read error. The chain links TRBV7-2 to TRBJ2-7, with TRBD2 matching 8 bases. This CDR3 has 15 amino acids. The germline V gene has CDR1 SGHTA and CDR2 FQGNSA. CDR3 nucleotide sequence: TGTGCCAGCAGCGTAGCGGGGAAACGTCTCGACGAGCAGTACTTC. Protein: CASSVAGKRLDEQYF.

This clonotype was observed at least ten times. The CDR3 reads CAITQGRDGNTIYF. As DNA, the CDR3 is TGTGCCATCACCCAGGGCAGGGATGGAAACACCATATATTTT. The chain carries TRBV10-3 and TRBJ1-3; TRBD1 is a possible D gene (5 bases). The germline gives CDR1 ENHRY, CDR2 SYGVKD. The CDR3 loop spans 14 amino acids. The V gene lost 7 bases and the J gene lost 3 bases, with 13 bases spanning the gap.

V gene TRBV14 combines with J gene TRBJ2-6, with a tentative D call TRBD2 (5 bases). Germline V gene sequence: CDR1 SGHDN, CDR2 FVKESK. There are 15 residues in the CDR3. V lost 6 bases and J 2 bases, leaving 11 bases between the germline ends. In DNA form, the CDR3 reads TGTGCCAGCAGACCTGAGGGAGCTGGGGCCAACGTCCTGACTTTC. It specifies CASRPEGAGANVLTF.

This clonotype appeared a few times. V is TRBV11-3 and J is TRBJ2-1; TRBD2 aligns across 12 bases. Germline V gene sequence: CDR1 SGHNT, CDR2 YENEEA. J gave up 10 bases and V 8 bases, and 21 bases lay outside the gene matches. The CDR3 has 18 amino acids. The CDR3 is CASSPARTSGDALPEQFF. The CDR3 nucleotides are TGTGCCAGCTCCCCAGCTCGGACTAGCGGGGACGCCCTCCCCGAGCAGTTCTTC.

The chain links TRBV6-2 or TRBV6-3 to TRBJ1-1; D not certain. This CDR3 comprises 13 residues. In germline, CDR1 is MNHEY, CDR2 SVGEGT. Trimming took off 4 bases at V and 1 base at J, with 7 bases between the two ends. The CDR3 loop is CASSLRQNTEAFF. CDR3 DNA sequence: TGTGCCAGCAGTTTGCGACAGAACACTGAAGCTTTCTTT.

This clonotype was counted only a few times. V is TRBV12-3 or TRBV12-4 and J is TRBJ2-5; D perhaps matches TRBD1 (6 bases). The CDR3 extends over 15 amino acids. Trimming left V 3 bases short and J 4 bases short, with 15 bases between. The CDR3 DNA follows: TGTGCCAGCAGTTTGGGTCAGGGGTTTTTAGAGACCCAGTACTTC. This translates into CASSLGQGFLETQYF.

The chain carries TRBV5-1 and TRBJ2-3; no firm D call. Germline CDR1 is SGHRS and CDR2 is YFSETQ. The CDR3 runs to 15 residues. The V end lost 1 base, the J end lost 2 bases, and 11 bases lay between the germline ends. The chain's CDR3 is CASSLKGSDTDTQYF. In DNA form, the CDR3 reads TGCGCCAGCAGCTTGAAAGGTTCGGACACAGATACGCAGTATTTT.

This rearrangement joins TRBV5-6 to TRBJ2-7; 10 bases map to TRBD1. The junction had 6 bases not matched to a gene; V was cut back by 4 bases and J by 2 bases. The CDR3 has 15 residues. CDR1 and CDR2 (germline): SGHDT, YYEEEE. The CDR3 here is CASSPGQGRPYEQYF. DNA for the CDR3: TGTGCCAGCAGCCCGGGACAGGGGAGGCCCTACGAGCAGTACTTC. The full variable domain, its missing parts supplied by reference TRBV5-6 and TRBJ2-7, is DAGVTQSPTHLIKTRGQQVTLRCSPKSGHDTVSWYQQALGQGPQFIFQYYEEEERQRGNFPDRFSGHQFPNYSSELNVNALLLGDSALYLCASSPGQGRPYEQYFGPGTRLTVT.

This clonotype was seen only a few times. V usage is TRBV3-1 and J usage is TRBJ2-4, with 10 positions matching TRBD1. The CDR3 has 15 residues. J was trimmed by 11 bases and V by 2 bases; bases with no gene match: 9. Germline CDR1 LGHDT, CDR2 YNNKEL (reference sequence). CDR3 amino acids: CASSQPGTGAFLQYF. Written as DNA, the CDR3 is TGTGCCAGCAGCCAACCCGGGACAGGGGCTTTCCTTCAGTACTTC.

This clonotype was seen repeatedly, ten times or more. The CDR3 spells CAWDRWNTEAFF. CDR3 DNA: TGTGCCTGGGATCGGTGGAACACTGAAGCTTTCTTT. The chain combines TRBV30 with TRBJ1-1; the D is unclear. The germline gives CDR1 GTSNPN, CDR2 SVGIG (reference sequence). V lost 5 bases and J lost 1, with 8 bases in between. The CDR3 totals 12 residues.

The chain employs TRBV2 and TRBJ1-1; D gene unclear. Germline CDR1 is SNHLY and CDR2 is FYNNEI. This CDR3 contains 13 residues. V was trimmed by 2 bases and J by 1 base, leaving 5 bases between them. This chain's CDR3 is CASSEPGNTEAFF. For the CDR3, the DNA is TGTGCCAGCAGTGAACCGGGGAACACTGAAGCTTTCTTT.

The V and J genes are TRBV4-1 and TRBJ2-1, with D hard to call. V lost 8 bases and J 5 bases, leaving 19 bases between the germline ends. This CDR3 has 15 residues. Per the germline V gene, CDR1 is MGHRA and CDR2 is YSYEKL. The CDR3 DNA follows: TGCGCCAGCTGCCCCGGAACAGCCCCCAACAATGAGCAGTTCTTC. Amino acid sequence: CASCPGTAPNNEQFF.

This clonotype was picked up a small number of times. This chain links TRBV20-1 with TRBJ2-7; weak D call: TRBD1 (5 bases). The V end lost 4 bases, the J end lost 3 bases, and 7 bases lay between the germline ends. The CDR3 runs to 11 residues. Germline V gene sequence: CDR1 DFQATT, CDR2 SNEGSKA (reference sequence). As DNA, the CDR3 is TGCAGTGCTAAGACAGACTACGAGCAGTACTTC. Translation: CSAKTDYEQYF.

This clonotype has just a few counts. This chain joins TRBV6-2 or TRBV6-3 and TRBJ2-2, with D perhaps TRBD1 or TRBD2 (5 bases each). Trimming removed 5 bases from V and 4 bases from J, with 8 bases in between. The CDR3 length is 13 residues. The V gene's germline CDR1 is MNHEY and CDR2 SVGEGT. The CDR3 is CASSGGATGELFF. The CDR3 region has the DNA TGTGCCAGCAGTGGGGGTGCCACCGGGGAGCTGTTTTTT.

This clonotype has just a few counts. V gene TRBV16 combines with J gene TRBJ1-5; D gene uncertain. The CDR3 totals 16 residues. CDR1 and CDR2 (germline): KGHSY, FQNENV. V lost 0 bases and J lost 0, with 9 bases in between. CDR3 in amino acids: CASSQSGIYSNQPQHF. The CDR3 nucleotides are TGTGCCAGCAGCCAATCCGGGATTTATAGCAATCAGCCCCAGCATTTT.

This clonotype was detected only a few times. CDR3 in amino acids: CASSEFGGQPQHF. CDR3 nucleotide sequence: TGTGCCAGCAGTGAATTTGGGGGACAGCCCCAGCATTTT. V and J are TRBV2 and TRBJ1-5; a possible D gene is TRBD1 (5 bases). The V gene lost 2 bases and the J gene lost 7 bases, with 9 bases spanning the gap. The CDR3 consists of 13 residues. The V gene's germline CDR1 is SNHLY and CDR2 FYNNEI.

This clonotype was detected only a few times. The chain employs TRBV11-2 and TRBJ2-7, with 9 bases lining up with TRBD1. Looked up from germline, CDR1 is SGHAT and CDR2 is FQNNGV. The CDR3 covers 15 residues. V was pared by 1 base and J by 6 bases, with 7 bases of the junction left unmatched. CDR3 DNA sequence: TGTGCCAGCAGCTTAGGAGGACAGGGGATAGGCGAGCAGTACTTC. This sequence encodes CASSLGGQGIGEQYF.

This clonotype came up many times. The rearrangement uses TRBV5-5 and TRBJ1-1; a weak D match, TRBD1 (5 bases). Germline values: CDR1 SGHKS, CDR2 YYEKEE (reference sequence). The CDR3 has 15 residues. The ends were cut back, 4 bases at V and 5 bases at J, with 18 bases in the middle. The CDR3 region is CASSQTTWGRTEAFF. CDR3 nucleotides: TGTGCCAGCAGCCAAACGACCTGGGGGAGAACTGAAGCTTTCTTT.

The chain links TRBV7-2 to TRBJ2-3; 12 bases align to TRBD2. Per germline, CDR1 SGHTA and CDR2 FQGNSA. The CDR3 runs 17 residues. Trimming at V came to 4 bases and at J to 5 bases, leaving 10 bases not matched to a gene. CDR3 bases: TGTGCCAGCAGCTCCCAACTAACTAGCGGGGGGAGAGATACGCAGTATTTT. This gives the protein CASSSQLTSGGRDTQYF.

The CDR3, as DNA: TGCAGCAGCACCCAGATGAACACTGAAGCTTTCTTT. The encoded protein is CSSTQMNTEAFF. The chain is built from TRBV29-1 and TRBJ1-1; no definite D call. The length of the CDR3 is 12 residues. Trimming removed 8 bases at V and 0 bases at J, with 10 bases between. From germline, CDR1 is SQVTM and CDR2 ANQGSEA.